This entry lists 21 T cell receptor beta chains sequenced from one sample in a study of response to subunit inactivated influenza vaccine. TCRdb ran MiXCR on the RT-PCR reads and lists one entry per CDR3 protein. This table has about 540,000 distinct CDR3 sequences, approximately 22% appearing once. This same sample was also taken into another study, of T cells expressing NK-cell markers. In that study: cDNA encoding TCR beta was synthesized via 5'RACE template switching incorporating UMIs.

This sample comprised CD4+ T cells sorted from PBMCs, obtained approximately 12 days after vaccination. The receptors here all came from a man over 45 who received an inactivated influenza vaccine.

This clonotype showed up just a few times. The chain carries TRBV11-2 and TRBJ1-4; D remains ambiguous. CDR1 SGHAT and CDR2 FQNNGV come from the germline V gene. This CDR3 is built from 15 residues. The V end was cut by 0 bases, the J end by 1 base, with 6 bases between. CDR3 coding DNA: TGTGCCAGCAGCTTAGATGGCGGAACTAATGAAAAACTGTTTTTT. Translation gives CASSLDGGTNEKLFF.

The V and J genes are TRBV6-1 and TRBJ2-5; 10 bases are a match to TRBD1. Germline CDR1 and CDR2: MNHNS and SASEGT. The J segment lost 1 base and the V segment lost 5 bases, leaving 4 bases of the junction unmatched. The CDR3 is made up of 15 amino acids. CDR3 DNA: TGTGCCAGCAGTCGGGACAGGGGTAGCCAAGAGACCCAGTACTTC. Encoded protein: CASSRDRGSQETQYF.

J is TRBJ2-7 and V is TRBV29-1; D is unresolved. The germline gives CDR1 SQVTM, CDR2 ANQGSEA. The V gene lost 7 bases and the J gene lost 2 bases, with 18 bases spanning the gap. The CDR3 is 14 residues long. In DNA, the CDR3 is TGCAGCGGAGAAGCAGACCAACCCCCCTACGAGCAGTACTTC. Its translation: CSGEADQPPYEQYF.

This chain connects TRBV7-9 to TRBJ2-3; D is unclear. The CDR3 covers 14 residues. In germline, CDR1 is SEHNR, CDR2 FQNEAQ (reference sequence). With 5 bases removed from V and 4 bases from J, the gap between germline ends came to 13 bases. CDR3 protein: CASSPMSSADTQYF. In DNA, the CDR3 is TGTGCCAGCAGCCCGATGTCCAGTGCAGATACGCAGTATTTT.

This chain links TRBV28 with TRBJ2-1; tentative D call: TRBD1 (5 bases). This CDR3 comprises 12 residues. Germline V gives CDR1 MDHEN, CDR2 SYDVKM. Trimming stripped 4 bases from V and 8 bases from J, with 9 bases between. For the CDR3, the DNA is TGTGCCAGCAGTTCGACAGTCCATGAGCAGTTCTTC. Residues: CASSSTVHEQFF.

The chain is built from TRBV6-1 and TRBJ2-7; the D gene is possibly TRBD2 (6 bases). Germline CDR1 is MNHNS and CDR2 is SASEGT. This CDR3 comprises 12 residues. Trimming cost V 6 bases and J 4 bases, with 10 bases left between them. The CDR3 DNA is TGTGCCAGCAGAGGACTATTTTACGAGCAGTACTTC. Its protein is CASRGLFYEQYF.

A few counts support this clonotype. The chain recombines TRBV19 with TRBJ1-4; 7 bases are a match to TRBD1. The junction had 5 bases not matched to a gene; V was cut back by 6 bases and J by 7 bases. CDR1 is LNHDA, CDR2 SQIVND, per germline (reference sequence). The CDR3 has 13 residues. This chain's CDR3 is CASSPNRGEKLFF. The CDR3, as DNA: TGTGCCAGTAGCCCCAACAGGGGTGAAAAACTGTTTTTT.

This clonotype has a handful of counts. The chain couples TRBV20-1 to TRBJ1-1; D is perhaps TRBD1 (5 bases). Germline V gene sequence: CDR1 DFQATT, CDR2 SNEGSKA (reference sequence). V was trimmed by 6 bases and J by 3 bases, leaving 17 bases between them. The CDR3 has 14 residues. The CDR3 region has the DNA TGCAGTGCACTAGGGACCGAAAGTTACACTGAAGCTTTCTTT. Translation: CSALGTESYTEAFF.

The chain uses TRBV7-2 and TRBJ1-4; D possibly corresponds to TRBD1 (6 bases). V shed 5 bases and J shed 8 bases, with 15 bases lying between them. CDR3 length equals 14 residues. Germline CDR1 reads SGHTA; CDR2 reads FQGNSA. This chain's CDR3 is CASSPNRDSEKLFF. For the CDR3, the DNA is TGTGCCAGCAGCCCTAACAGGGATTCGGAAAAACTGTTTTTT.

This chain joins TRBV20-1 and TRBJ2-7, with 7 bases lining up with TRBD1. With V trimmed by 4 bases and J by 5 bases, 11 bases remained unmatched. The CDR3 totals 14 residues. Germline V lookup: CDR1 DFQATT, CDR2 SNEGSKA (reference sequence). DNA for the CDR3: TGCAGTGCTAACCCCCAGGGGGTAGCCCACGAGCAGTACTTC. Encoded protein: CSANPQGVAHEQYF.

This chain uses TRBV7-2 with TRBJ2-7; 9 bases map to TRBD1. Looked up from germline, CDR1 is SGHTA and CDR2 is FQGNSA. V was pared by 6 bases and J by 2 bases, with 8 bases of the junction left unmatched. The CDR3 loop spans 15 amino acids. DNA for the CDR3: TGTGCCAGCAGTCTCACGGACAGGGGAACCTACGAGCAGTACTTC. Encoded protein: CASSLTDRGTYEQYF.

The genes are TRBV6-5 and TRBJ1-1; D is unclear. The V gene lost 2 bases and the J gene lost 8 bases, with 9 bases spanning the gap. Per the germline V gene, CDR1 is MNHEY and CDR2 is SVGAGI. This CDR3 contains 12 residues. The CDR3 loop is CASSYNGREAFF. In DNA form, the CDR3 reads TGTGCCAGCAGTTACAACGGGCGGGAAGCTTTCTTT.

This chain uses TRBV12-3 or TRBV12-4 with TRBJ1-6; TRBD1 aligns across 8 bases. The CDR3 contains 13 residues. V gave up 6 bases and J gave up 8 bases; unmatched junction bases: 3. CDR3 loop: CASRQGQDSPLHF. The CDR3 nucleotides read TGTGCCAGCAGACAGGGACAGGATTCACCCCTCCACTTT.

This clonotype was detected a few times. The chain has TRBV6-5 and TRBJ1-2; possibly TRBD1 for D (6 bases). CDR1 is MNHEY and CDR2 is SVGAGI in the germline V gene. Trimming left V 2 bases short and J 7 bases short, with 14 bases between. The CDR3 runs to 14 residues. The CDR3 coding sequence is TGTGCCAGCAGTTACGGTGGACAGCAAGCTGGCTACACCTTC. Translated: CASSYGGQQAGYTF.

The chain is built from TRBV20-1 and TRBJ2-1; possibly TRBD2 for D (5 bases). The CDR3 is 16 residues long. Trimming removed 6 bases at V and 4 bases at J, with 22 bases between. Germline lookup yields CDR1 DFQATT and CDR2 SNEGSKA (reference sequence). CDR3 DNA sequence: TGCAGTGCGCAGGACTGGCAGACGAAAGTGTACAATGAGCAGTTCTTC. It specifies CSAQDWQTKVYNEQFF.

This clonotype turned up a few times. The chain carries TRBV4-3 and TRBJ2-7, with D tentatively TRBD2 (6 bases). CDR3 length equals 14 residues. Germline V lookup: CDR1 LGHNA, CDR2 YSLEER. The V gene lost 0 bases and the J gene lost 5 bases, with 11 bases spanning the gap. DNA of the CDR3: TGCGCCAGCAGCCAAGAGAGCGGGCAGAACGAGCAGTACTTC. Amino acids: CASSQESGQNEQYF.

This clonotype was seen more than once but under ten times. The rearrangement joins TRBV12-3 or TRBV12-4 to TRBJ2-3; D tentatively fits TRBD1 or TRBD2 (6 bases each). V lost 5 bases to trimming and J lost 3 bases, with 12 bases between them. This CDR3 contains 14 residues. The CDR3: CASSPGGRTDTQYF. CDR3 nucleotides: TGTGCCAGCAGTCCTGGGGGGCGAACAGATACGCAGTATTTT.

This clonotype was observed at least ten times. The rearrangement joins TRBV29-1 to TRBJ2-3; D is undetermined. Germline V gene lookup returns CDR1 SQVTM and CDR2 ANQGSEA. This CDR3 region has 14 residues. V dropped 4 bases and J dropped 1 base, with 12 bases sitting between them. The CDR3 DNA follows: TGCAGCGTTGGGGCTGGTGGACGCACAGATACGCAGTATTTT. This encodes CSVGAGGRTDTQYF.

The sample holds a few counts of this clonotype. The gene calls are TRBV20-1 and TRBJ2-5; TRBD2 matches 8 bases. CDR3 length: 14 amino acids. Germline V gene lookup returns CDR1 DFQATT and CDR2 SNEGSKA (reference sequence). Trimming removed 0 bases from V and 0 bases from J; junction bases left unmatched: 0. CDR3: CSARERGDQETQYF. Written as DNA, the CDR3 is TGCAGTGCTAGAGAGCGGGGGGACCAAGAGACCCAGTACTTC.

Many counts were recorded for this clonotype. The genes are TRBV29-1 and TRBJ2-5; tentative D call: TRBD2 (6 bases). The germline V gene has CDR1 SQVTM and CDR2 ANQGSEA. Trimming took 8 bases from V and 4 from J, leaving 20 bases between them. This CDR3 contains 14 residues. The CDR3 here is CSTGMGGAGETQYF. In DNA form, the CDR3 reads TGCAGCACTGGTATGGGCGGGGCCGGAGAGACCCAGTACTTC. The full variable domain, with the rest looked up from reference TRBV29-1 and TRBJ2-5, is SAVISQKPSRDICQRGTSLTIQCQVDSQVTMMFWYRQQPGQSLTLIATANQGSEATYESGFVIDKFPISRPNLTFSTLTVSNMSPEDSSIYLCSTGMGGAGETQYFGPGTRLLVL.

Many counts were recorded for this clonotype. The rearrangement links TRBV20-1 to TRBJ2-5, with D perhaps being TRBD1 or TRBD2 (6 bases each). The CDR3 spans 13 residues. Germline V gene data show CDR1 as DFQATT and CDR2 as SNEGSKA (reference sequence). V lost 6 bases, J lost 1 base, and 12 bases lay in between. Written as DNA, the CDR3 is TGCAGTGCCAATGGGGGGCTCCAAGAGACCCAGTACTTC. Residues: CSANGGLQETQYF.